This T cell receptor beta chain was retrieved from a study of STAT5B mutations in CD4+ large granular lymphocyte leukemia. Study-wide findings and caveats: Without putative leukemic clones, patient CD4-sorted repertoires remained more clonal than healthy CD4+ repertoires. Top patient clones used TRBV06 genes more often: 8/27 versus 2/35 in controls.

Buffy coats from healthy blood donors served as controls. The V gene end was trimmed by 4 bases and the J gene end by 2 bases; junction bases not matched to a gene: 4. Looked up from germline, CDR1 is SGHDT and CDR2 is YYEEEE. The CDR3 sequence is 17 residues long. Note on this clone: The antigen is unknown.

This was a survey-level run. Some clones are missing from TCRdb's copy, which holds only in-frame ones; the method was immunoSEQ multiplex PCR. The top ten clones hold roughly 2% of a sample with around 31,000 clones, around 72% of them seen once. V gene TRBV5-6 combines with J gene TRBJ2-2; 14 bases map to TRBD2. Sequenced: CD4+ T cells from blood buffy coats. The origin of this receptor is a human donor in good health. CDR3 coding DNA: TGTGCCAGCAGCCCCGGACTAGCGGGAGGCAACACCGGGGAGCTGTTTTTT. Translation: CASSPGLAGGNTGELFF. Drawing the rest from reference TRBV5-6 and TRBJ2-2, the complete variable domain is DAGVTQSPTHLIKTRGQQVTLRCSPKSGHDTVSWYQQALGQGPQFIFQYYEEEERQRGNFPDRFSGHQFPNYSSELNVNALLLGDSALYLCASSPGLAGGNTGELFFGEGSRLTVL.